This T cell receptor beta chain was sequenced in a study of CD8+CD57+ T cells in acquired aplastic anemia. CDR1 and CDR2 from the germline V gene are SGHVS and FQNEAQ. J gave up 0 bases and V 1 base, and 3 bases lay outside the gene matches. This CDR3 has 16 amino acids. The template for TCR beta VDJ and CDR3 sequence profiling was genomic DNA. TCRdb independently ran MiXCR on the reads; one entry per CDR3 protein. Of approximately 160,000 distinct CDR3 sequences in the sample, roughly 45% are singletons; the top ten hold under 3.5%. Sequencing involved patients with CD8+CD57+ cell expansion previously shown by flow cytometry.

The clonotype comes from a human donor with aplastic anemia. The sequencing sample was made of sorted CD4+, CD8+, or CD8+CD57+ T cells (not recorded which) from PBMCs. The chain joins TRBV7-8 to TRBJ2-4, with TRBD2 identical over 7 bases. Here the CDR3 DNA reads TGTGCCAGCAGCTTAGTAGCGGGTATAGCCAAAAACATTCAGTACTTC. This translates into CASSLVAGIAKNIQYF. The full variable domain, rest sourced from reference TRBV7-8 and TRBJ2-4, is GAGVSQSPRYKVAKRGQDVALRCDPISGHVSLFWYQQALGQGPEFLTYFQNEAQLDKSGLPSDRFFAERPEGSVSTLKIQRTQQEDSAVYLCASSLVAGIAKNIQYFGAGTRLSVL.